Sequencing of this T cell receptor (beta chain) was carried out in a study of cytomegalovirus exposure and HLA in healthy donors. Overall study findings and caveats: A few CMV-associated chains were confirmed in vitro to be specific for CMV antigens. Among TCR beta chains, those listed as cytomegalovirus-associated numbered around 160. Published work reported that the classifier diagnosed cytomegalovirus status with high specificity and sensitivity. In terms of immune exposure information, only CMV serostatus was available.

Only one count was recorded for this clone. Antigen specificity is unknown. The V and J ends lost 3 bases and 10 bases respectively, with 14 bases between them. CDR3 length equals 14 residues. CDR1 is SGHTS and CDR2 is YDEGEE in the germline V gene. This PCR relied on a set of 60 Vbeta primers and 13 Jbeta primers. Here immunoSEQ multiplex PCR was the method, and the copy in TCRdb shows in-frame clones only, minus some. This sample has more than 80,000 clones, with more than 55% found just once. The chain links TRBV5-8 to TRBJ1-6; D not certain. This receptor was obtained from a human donor in good health. The sample taken for sequencing was PBMCs. For the CDR3, the DNA is TGTGCCAGCAGCTCGCCGGGTAGCTCGTCACCCCTCCACTTT. It translates to CASSSPGSSSPLHF.